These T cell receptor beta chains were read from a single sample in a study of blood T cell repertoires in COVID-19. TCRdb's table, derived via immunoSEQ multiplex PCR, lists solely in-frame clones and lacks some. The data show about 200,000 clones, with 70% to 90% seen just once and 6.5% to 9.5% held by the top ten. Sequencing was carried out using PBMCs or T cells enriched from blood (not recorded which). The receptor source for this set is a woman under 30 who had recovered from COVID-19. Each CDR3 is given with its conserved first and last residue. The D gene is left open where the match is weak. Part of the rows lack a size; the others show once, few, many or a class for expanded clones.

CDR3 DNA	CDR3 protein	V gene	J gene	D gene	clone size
TGTGCCAGCAGTAGCCGGACAGGGGGCCTCCCCTCCTACAATGAGCAGTTCTTC	CASSSRTGGLPSYNEQFF	TRBV2	TRBJ2-1	TRBD1	.
TGTGCCAGCAGTGAACCAGGGGCTAATGAAAAACTGTTTTTT	CASSEPGANEKLFF	TRBV25-1	TRBJ1-4	.	.
TGCGCCAGCAGACTACTCCATAGCACAGATACGCAGTATTTT	CASRLLHSTDTQYF	TRBV5-1	TRBJ2-3	.	.
TGTGCCAGTAGTTTGGGGGGGGGTGACACAGATACGCAGTATTTT	CASSLGGGDTDTQYF	TRBV19	TRBJ2-3	TRBD2	.
TGTGCCTGGCGGGGGGGGGTTTACAATGAGCAGTTCTTC	CAWRGGVYNEQFF	TRBV30	TRBJ2-1	TRBD2	.
TGTGCCAGCAGTTTGACTAGCGGGGCGTCAGATACGCAGTATTTT	CASSLTSGASDTQYF	TRBV28	TRBJ2-3	TRBD2	.
TGTGCCAGCAGCGTCCTGACAGGGTCCGAGCAGTACTTC	CASSVLTGSEQYF	TRBV9	TRBJ2-7	TRBD1	.
TGTGCCAGCAGTTTCTCGGGGAGGGGGGAGACCCAGTACTTC	CASSFSGRGETQYF	TRBV27	TRBJ2-5	.	.
TGTGCCAGCAGCCAAGGGGCCGAGCAGTACTTC	CASSQGAEQYF	TRBV9	TRBJ2-7	.	once
TGCAGCGTTTTGTCACACCTGGATGAAAAACTGTTTTTT	CSVLSHLDEKLFF	TRBV29-1	TRBJ1-4	.	once
TGTGCCTGGAGTGTACAGGGAAATCAGCCCCAGCATTTT	CAWSVQGNQPQHF	TRBV30	TRBJ1-5	.	.
TGTGCCAGCCTGTCTCAGGGACAAGGCGGAACTGAAGCTTTCTTT	CASLSQGQGGTEAFF	TRBV28	TRBJ1-1	.	.
TGTGCTAGTGGAATCGGACAGGGGAGAGAGACCCAGTACTTC	CASGIGQGRETQYF	TRBV12-5	TRBJ2-5	TRBD1	.
TGTGCCAGCAGCTCCTACGGGGGGGCCACAGATACGCAGTATTTT	CASSSYGGATDTQYF	TRBV7-6	TRBJ2-3	TRBD2	once
TGTGCCAGCAGCGTTGACCCGGGGACAGGTCTCGGCAATGAGCAGTTCTTC	CASSVDPGTGLGNEQFF	TRBV9	TRBJ2-1	TRBD1	.
TGTGCCGGCCGGGACAGGGAGGCCACTGAAGCTTTCTTT	CAGRDREATEAFF	TRBV30	TRBJ1-1	TRBD1	once
TGTGCCAGTAGTATCCTAGCGGGGTCACGACCCGGGGAGCTGTTTTTT	CASSILAGSRPGELFF	TRBV19	TRBJ2-2	TRBD2	.
TGTGCCAGTAGTATCCAGGGAGGTGTCTATGGCTACACCTTC	CASSIQGGVYGYTF	TRBV19	TRBJ1-2	.	.
TGCGCCAGCAGCTGGACCGGGACAGCCCTCTCCTACAATGAGCAGTTCTTC	CASSWTGTALSYNEQFF	TRBV5-1	TRBJ2-1	TRBD1	.